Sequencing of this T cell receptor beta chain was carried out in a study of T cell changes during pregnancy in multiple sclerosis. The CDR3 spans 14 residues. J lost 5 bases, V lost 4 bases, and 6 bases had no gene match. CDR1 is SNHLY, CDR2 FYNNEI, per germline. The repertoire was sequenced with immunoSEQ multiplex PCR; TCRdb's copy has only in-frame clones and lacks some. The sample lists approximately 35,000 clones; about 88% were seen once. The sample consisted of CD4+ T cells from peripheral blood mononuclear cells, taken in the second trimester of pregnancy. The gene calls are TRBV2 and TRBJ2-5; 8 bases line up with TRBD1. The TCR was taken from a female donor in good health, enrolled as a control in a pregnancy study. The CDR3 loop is CASSVRQGSETQYF. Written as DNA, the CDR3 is TGTGCCAGCAGTGTTCGACAGGGGAGTGAGACCCAGTACTTC.